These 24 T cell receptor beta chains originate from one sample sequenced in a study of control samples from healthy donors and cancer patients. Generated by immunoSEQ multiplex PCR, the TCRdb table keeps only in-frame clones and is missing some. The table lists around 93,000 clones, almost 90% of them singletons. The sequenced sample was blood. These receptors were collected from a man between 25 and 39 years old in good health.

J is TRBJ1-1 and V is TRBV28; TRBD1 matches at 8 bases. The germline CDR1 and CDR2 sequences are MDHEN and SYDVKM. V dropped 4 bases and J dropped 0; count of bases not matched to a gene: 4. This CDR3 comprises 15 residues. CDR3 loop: CASSSRTGMNTEAFF. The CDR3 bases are TGTGCCAGCAGTTCACGGACAGGGATGAACACTGAAGCTTTCTTT.

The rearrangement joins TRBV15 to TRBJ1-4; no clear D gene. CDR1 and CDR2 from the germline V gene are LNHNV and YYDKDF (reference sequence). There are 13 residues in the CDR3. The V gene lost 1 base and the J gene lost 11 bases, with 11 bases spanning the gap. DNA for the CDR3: TGTGCCACCAGCAGAGTCCCGAGCAGTAAACTGTTTTTT. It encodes CATSRVPSSKLFF.

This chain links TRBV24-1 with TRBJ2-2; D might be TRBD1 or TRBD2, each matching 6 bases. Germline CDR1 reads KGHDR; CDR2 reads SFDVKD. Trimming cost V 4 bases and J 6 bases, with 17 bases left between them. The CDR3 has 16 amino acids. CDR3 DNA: TGTGCCACCAGTGACTGGGACACCGGAGGGGCCGGGGAGCTGTTTTTT. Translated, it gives CATSDWDTGGAGELFF.

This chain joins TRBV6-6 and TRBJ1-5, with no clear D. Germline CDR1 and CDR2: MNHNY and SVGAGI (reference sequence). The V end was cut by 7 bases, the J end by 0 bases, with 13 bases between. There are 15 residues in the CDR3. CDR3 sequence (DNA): TGTGCCAGCACCCCCGACGATGATAGCAATCAGCCCCAGCATTTT. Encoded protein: CASTPDDDSNQPQHF.

The CDR3 here is CASSLRISGANVLTF. As DNA, the CDR3 is TGTGCCAGCAGCCTCAGGATCTCTGGGGCCAACGTCCTGACTTTC. V usage is TRBV5-6 and J usage is TRBJ2-6; D gene unclear. The CDR3 extends over 15 amino acids. The germline V and J ends were trimmed by 4 bases and 0 bases, with 8 bases remaining between them. The germline CDR1 and CDR2 sequences are SGHDT and YYEEEE.

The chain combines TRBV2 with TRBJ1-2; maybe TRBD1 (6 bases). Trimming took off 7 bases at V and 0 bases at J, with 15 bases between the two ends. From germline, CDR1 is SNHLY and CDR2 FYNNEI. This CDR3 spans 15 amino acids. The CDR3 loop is CASKRQDQANYGYTF. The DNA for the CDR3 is TGTGCCAGCAAACGACAGGACCAAGCTAACTATGGCTACACCTTC.

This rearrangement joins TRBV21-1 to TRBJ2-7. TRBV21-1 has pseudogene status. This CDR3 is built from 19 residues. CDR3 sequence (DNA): TGTGCCAGCAGCCTCGGGTCTAGTAAAACCGGGGCCCGCTCCTACGAGCAGTACTTC. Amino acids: CASSLGSSKTGARSYEQYF.

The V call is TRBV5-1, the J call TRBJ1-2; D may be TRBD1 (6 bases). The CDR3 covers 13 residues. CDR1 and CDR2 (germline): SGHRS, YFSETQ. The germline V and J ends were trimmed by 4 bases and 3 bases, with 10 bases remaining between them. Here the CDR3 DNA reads TGCGCCAGCAGCCCAAGGGGGGACTATGGCTACACCTTC. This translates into CASSPRGDYGYTF.

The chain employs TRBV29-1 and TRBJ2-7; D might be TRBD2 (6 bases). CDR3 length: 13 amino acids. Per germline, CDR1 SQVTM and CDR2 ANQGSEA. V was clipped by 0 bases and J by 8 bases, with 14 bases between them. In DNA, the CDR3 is TGCAGCGTTGAAGACCCCGGGGGTAGCCAGCAGTACTTC. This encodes CSVEDPGGSQQYF.

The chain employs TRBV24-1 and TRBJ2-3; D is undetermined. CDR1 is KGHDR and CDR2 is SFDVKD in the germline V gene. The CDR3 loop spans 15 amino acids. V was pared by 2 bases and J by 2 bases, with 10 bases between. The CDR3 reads CATSDSSDFTDTQYF. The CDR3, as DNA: TGTGCCACCAGTGATTCCAGCGACTTCACAGATACGCAGTATTTT.

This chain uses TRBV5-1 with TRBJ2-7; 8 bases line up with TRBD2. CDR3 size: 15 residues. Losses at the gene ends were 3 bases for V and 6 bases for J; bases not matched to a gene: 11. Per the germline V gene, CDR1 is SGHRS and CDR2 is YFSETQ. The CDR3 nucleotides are TGCGCCAGCAGCTGGACCGATGCGGGAGGAACCGAGCAGTACTTC. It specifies CASSWTDAGGTEQYF.

Here the CDR3 DNA reads TGCGCCAGCAGCCACTCCGGGACAGGGGAGAACACTGAAGCTTTCTTT. It encodes CASSHSGTGENTEAFF. This chain links TRBV4-1 with TRBJ1-1, with 10 nucleotides matching TRBD1. The V gene's germline CDR1 is MGHRA and CDR2 YSYEKL. The CDR3 has 16 amino acids. The V gene end was trimmed by 3 bases and the J gene end by 1 base; junction bases not matched to a gene: 5.

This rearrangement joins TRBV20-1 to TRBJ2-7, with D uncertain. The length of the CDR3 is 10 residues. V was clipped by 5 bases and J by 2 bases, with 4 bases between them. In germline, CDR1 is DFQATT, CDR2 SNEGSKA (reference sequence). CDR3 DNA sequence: TGCAGTGCTGGAACCTACGAGCAGTACTTC. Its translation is CSAGTYEQYF.

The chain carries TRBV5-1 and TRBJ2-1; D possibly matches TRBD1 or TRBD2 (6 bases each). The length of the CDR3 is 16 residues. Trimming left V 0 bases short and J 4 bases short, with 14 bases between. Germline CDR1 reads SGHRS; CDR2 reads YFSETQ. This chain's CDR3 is CASSLGGGTFYNEQFF. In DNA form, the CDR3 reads TGCGCCAGCAGCTTGGGAGGGGGGACCTTTTACAATGAGCAGTTCTTC. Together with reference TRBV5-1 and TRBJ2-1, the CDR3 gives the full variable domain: KAGVTQTPRYLIKTRGQQVTLSCSPISGHRSVSWYQQTPGQGLQFLFEYFSETQRNKGNFPGRFSGRQFSNSRSEMNVSTLELGDSALYLCASSLGGGTFYNEQFFGPGTRLTVL.

CDR3: CASSILSSNQPQHF. CDR3 DNA: TGTGCCAGTAGTATTTTATCTAGCAATCAGCCCCAGCATTTT. This chain links TRBV19 with TRBJ1-5; no clear D gene. The CDR3 contains 14 residues. V gave up 3 bases and J gave up 0 bases, with 6 bases separating them. Germline-derived CDR1 and CDR2 are LNHDA and SQIVND (reference sequence).

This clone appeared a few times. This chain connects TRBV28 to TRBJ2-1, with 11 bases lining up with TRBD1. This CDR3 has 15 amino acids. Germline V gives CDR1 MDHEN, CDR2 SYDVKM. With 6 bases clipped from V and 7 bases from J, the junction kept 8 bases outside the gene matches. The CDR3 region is CASRPGDRGINEQFF. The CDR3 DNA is TGTGCCAGCAGGCCCGGGGACAGGGGGATAAATGAGCAGTTCTTC.

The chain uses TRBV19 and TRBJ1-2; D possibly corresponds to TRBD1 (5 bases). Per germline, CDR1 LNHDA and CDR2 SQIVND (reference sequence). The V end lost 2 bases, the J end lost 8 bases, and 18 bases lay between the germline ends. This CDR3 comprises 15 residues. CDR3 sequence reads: CASSISGTLLPGYTF. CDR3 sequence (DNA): TGTGCCAGTAGTATAAGCGGGACCCTACTGCCCGGCTACACCTTC.

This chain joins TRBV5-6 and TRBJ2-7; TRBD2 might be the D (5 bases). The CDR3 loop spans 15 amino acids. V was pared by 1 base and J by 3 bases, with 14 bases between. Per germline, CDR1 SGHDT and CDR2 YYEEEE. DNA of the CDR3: TGTGCCAGCAGCTTGTTCGGGGTGAACCTCTACGAGCAGTACTTC. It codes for CASSLFGVNLYEQYF. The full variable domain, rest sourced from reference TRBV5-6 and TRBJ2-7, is DAGVTQSPTHLIKTRGQQVTLRCSPKSGHDTVSWYQQALGQGPQFIFQYYEEEERQRGNFPDRFSGHQFPNYSSELNVNALLLGDSALYLCASSLFGVNLYEQYFGPGTRLTVT.

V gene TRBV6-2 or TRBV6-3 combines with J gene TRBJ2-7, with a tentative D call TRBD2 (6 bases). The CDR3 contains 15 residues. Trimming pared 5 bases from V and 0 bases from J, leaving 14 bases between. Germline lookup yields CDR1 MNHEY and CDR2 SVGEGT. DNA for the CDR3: TGTGCCAGCAGTAATCTAGCGCAAAGCTCCTACGAGCAGTACTTC. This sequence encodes CASSNLAQSSYEQYF.

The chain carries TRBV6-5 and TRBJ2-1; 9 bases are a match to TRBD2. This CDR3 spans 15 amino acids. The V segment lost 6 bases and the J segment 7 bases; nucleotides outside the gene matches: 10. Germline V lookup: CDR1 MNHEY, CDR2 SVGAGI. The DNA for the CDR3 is TGTGCCAGCAGCAGGGGGGCGGGAGGGTCGAATGAGCAGTTCTTC. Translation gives CASSRGAGGSNEQFF.

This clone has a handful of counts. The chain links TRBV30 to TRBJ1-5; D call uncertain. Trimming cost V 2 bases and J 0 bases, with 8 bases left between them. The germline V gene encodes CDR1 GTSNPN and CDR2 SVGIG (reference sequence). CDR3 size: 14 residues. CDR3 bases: TGTGCCTGGAGTAAGGGATATAGCAATCAGCCCCAGCATTTT. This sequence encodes CAWSKGYSNQPQHF.

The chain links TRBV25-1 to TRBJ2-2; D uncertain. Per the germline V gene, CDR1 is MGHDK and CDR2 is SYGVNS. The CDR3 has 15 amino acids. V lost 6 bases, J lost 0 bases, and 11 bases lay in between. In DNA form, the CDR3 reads TGTGCCAGCAGCCACGTCAACACGAACACCGGGGAGCTGTTTTTT. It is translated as CASSHVNTNTGELFF.

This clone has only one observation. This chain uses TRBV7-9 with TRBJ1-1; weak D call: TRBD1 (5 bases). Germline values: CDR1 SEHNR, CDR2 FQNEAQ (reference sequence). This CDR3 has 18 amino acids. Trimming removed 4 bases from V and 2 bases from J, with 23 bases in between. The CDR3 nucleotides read TGTGCCAGCAGCTCGACAAAGTACGGAAGGGGAGATAACACTGAAGCTTTCTTT. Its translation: CASSSTKYGRGDNTEAFF.

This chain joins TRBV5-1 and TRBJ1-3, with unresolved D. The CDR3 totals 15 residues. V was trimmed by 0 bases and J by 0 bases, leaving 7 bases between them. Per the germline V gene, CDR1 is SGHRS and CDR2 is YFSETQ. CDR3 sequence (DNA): TGCGCCAGCAGCTTGGACACGTACTCTGGAAACACCATATATTTT. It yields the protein CASSLDTYSGNTIYF. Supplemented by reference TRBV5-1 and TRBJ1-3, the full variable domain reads KAGVTQTPRYLIKTRGQQVTLSCSPISGHRSVSWYQQTPGQGLQFLFEYFSETQRNKGNFPGRFSGRQFSNSRSEMNVSTLELGDSALYLCASSLDTYSGNTIYFGEGSWLTVV.